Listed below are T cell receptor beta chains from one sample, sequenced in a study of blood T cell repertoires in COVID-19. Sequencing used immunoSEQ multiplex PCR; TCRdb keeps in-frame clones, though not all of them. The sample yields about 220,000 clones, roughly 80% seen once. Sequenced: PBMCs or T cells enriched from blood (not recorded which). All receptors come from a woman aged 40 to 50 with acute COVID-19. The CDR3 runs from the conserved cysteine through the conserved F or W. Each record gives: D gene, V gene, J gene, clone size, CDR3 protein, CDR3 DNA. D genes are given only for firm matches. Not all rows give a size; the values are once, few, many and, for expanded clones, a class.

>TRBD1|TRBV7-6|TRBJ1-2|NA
CASSFMHRGNYGYTF
TGTGCCAGCAGCTTTATGCACAGGGGTAACTATGGCTACACCTTC
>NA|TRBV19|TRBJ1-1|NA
CASSLNTEAFF
TGTGCCAGTAGTCTCAACACTGAAGCTTTCTTT
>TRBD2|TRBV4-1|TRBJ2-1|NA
CASSQEMGQRGGRDEQFF
TGCGCCAGCAGCCAAGAGATGGGGCAGCGGGGGGGTCGAGATGAGCAGTTCTTC
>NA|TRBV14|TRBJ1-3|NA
CASSGLRRGSGNTIYF
TGTGCCAGCAGCGGTCTCCGGAGGGGCTCTGGAAACACCATATATTTT
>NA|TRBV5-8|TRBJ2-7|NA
CASSNRGGFSYEQYF
TGTGCCAGCAGCAACAGGGGGGGGTTCTCCTACGAGCAGTACTTC
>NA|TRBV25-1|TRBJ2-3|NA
CASSERSGSDTQYF
TGTGCCAGCAGTGAACGGTCCGGGTCGGATACGCAGTATTTT
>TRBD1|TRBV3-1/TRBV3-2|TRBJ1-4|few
CASSQTGTGDEKLFF
TGTGCCAGCAGCCAAACTGGGACAGGGGATGAAAAACTGTTTTTT
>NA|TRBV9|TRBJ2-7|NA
CASSVGQQGTYEQYF
TGTGCCAGCAGCGTGGGACAACAAGGGACCTACGAGCAGTACTTC
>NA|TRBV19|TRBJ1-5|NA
CASLQLLGSNQPQHF
TGTGCCAGCCTCCAGTTGCTCGGGAGCAATCAGCCCCAGCATTTT
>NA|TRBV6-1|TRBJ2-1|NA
CASSEVYGYRNNEQFF
TGTGCCAGCAGTGAAGTGTACGGGTATCGGAACAATGAGCAGTTCTTC
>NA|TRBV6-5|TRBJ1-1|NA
CASRVAQNTEAFF
TGTGCCAGCAGAGTAGCGCAGAACACTGAAGCTTTCTTT
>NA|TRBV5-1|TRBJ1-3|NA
CASSLVQRSSGNTIYF
TGCGCCAGCAGCTTGGTCCAAAGGAGCTCTGGAAACACCATATATTTT
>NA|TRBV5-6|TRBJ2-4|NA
CASSWQGNFKGNIQYF
TGTGCCAGCAGCTGGCAGGGGAATTTTAAGGGAAACATTCAGTACTTC
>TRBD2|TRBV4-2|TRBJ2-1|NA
CASSQDYLAGPYNEQFF
TGTGCCAGCAGCCAAGATTACCTAGCGGGCCCCTACAATGAGCAGTTCTTC
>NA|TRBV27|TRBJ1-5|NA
CASSLGASNQPQHF
TGTGCCAGCAGCCTGGGAGCCAGCAATCAGCCCCAGCATTTT
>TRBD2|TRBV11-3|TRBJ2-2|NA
CASSSGRATGELFF
TGTGCCAGCAGTAGCGGGAGGGCCACCGGGGAGCTGTTTTTT
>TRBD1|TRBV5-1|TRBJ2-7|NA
CASSTRDRVGEQYF
TGCGCCAGCAGCACCCGGGACAGGGTAGGGGAGCAGTACTTC
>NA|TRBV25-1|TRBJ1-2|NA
CASSESGRSNYGYTF
TGTGCCAGCAGTGAATCTGGCAGAAGTAACTATGGCTACACCTTC
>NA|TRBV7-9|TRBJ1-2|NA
CASSSDTIYGYTF
TGTGCCAGCAGCTCCGACACAATCTATGGCTACACCTTC
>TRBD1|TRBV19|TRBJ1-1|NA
CASSSDRGGGIRTEAFF
TGTGCCAGTAGTTCCGACAGGGGGGGAGGAATTCGCACTGAAGCTTTCTTT
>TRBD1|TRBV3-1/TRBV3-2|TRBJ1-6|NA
CASSQGRPGTGPSPLHF
TGTGCCAGCAGCCAAGGGCGACCCGGGACAGGGCCTTCACCCCTCCACTTT
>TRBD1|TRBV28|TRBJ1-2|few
CASSFPAGGSYGYTF
TGTGCCAGCAGTTTCCCAGCAGGGGGGTCCTATGGCTACACCTTC
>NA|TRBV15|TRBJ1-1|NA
CATSRGGDPEAFF
TGTGCCACCAGTCGGGGCGGGGATCCTGAAGCTTTCTTT
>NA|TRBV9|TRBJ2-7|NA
CASSVDAGASSYEQYF
TGTGCCAGCAGCGTAGACGCCGGAGCGAGCTCCTACGAGCAGTACTTC
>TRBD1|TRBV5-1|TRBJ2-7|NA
CASSLGRGQGGYEQYF
TGCGCCAGCAGCTTAGGGCGAGGACAGGGGGGCTACGAGCAGTACTTC
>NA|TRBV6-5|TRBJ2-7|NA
CASSLTAYEQYF
TGTGCCAGCAGCCTTACAGCCTACGAGCAGTACTTC
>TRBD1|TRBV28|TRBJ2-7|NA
CASSLLPGGQGAGEQYF
TGTGCCAGCAGTCTCCTCCCGGGGGGACAGGGGGCGGGAGAGCAGTACTTC
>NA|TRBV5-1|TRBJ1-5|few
CASSLHWESNQPQHF
TGCGCCAGCAGCTTACATTGGGAGAGCAATCAGCCCCAGCATTTT